What follows are 8 T cell receptor beta chains derived from one specimen sequenced in a study of T cell responses to AZD1222 COVID-19 vaccine. Sequencing used immunoSEQ multiplex PCR; TCRdb keeps in-frame clones, though not all of them. Of roughly 150,000 clones listed, just over 85% are singletons. The material was peripheral blood, obtained on day 0 of AZD1222 vaccination. The source of these receptors is an adult in good health.

This clone has just one count. This chain links TRBV2 with TRBJ1-5, with 7 bases aligning to TRBD1. Trimming cost V 7 bases and J 9 bases; bases outside gene matches: 9. The CDR3 length is 13 residues. Germline values: CDR1 SNHLY, CDR2 FYNNEI. The CDR3 here is CASTGTAPGPQHF. The CDR3 DNA reads as TGTGCCAGCACTGGGACAGCACCGGGGCCCCAGCATTTT.

This chain links TRBV30 with TRBJ2-5; a weak D match, TRBD1 (6 bases). The germline CDR1 and CDR2 sequences are GTSNPN and SVGIG (reference sequence). The CDR3 runs to 13 residues. Deletions cut 1 base from V and 5 bases from J, with 11 bases between. The CDR3 is CAWSGGGLETQYF. The CDR3 nucleotides read TGTGCCTGGAGTGGAGGGGGATTGGAGACCCAGTACTTC.

Worth noting for this clone: Other DNA sequences in the sample encode the same CDR3. This rearrangement joins TRBV6-2 or TRBV6-3 to TRBJ2-1; 9 nucleotides align to TRBD2. V was clipped by 6 bases and J by 3 bases; unmatched bases: 9. CDR1 and CDR2 from the germline V gene are MNHEY and SVGEGT. The CDR3 has 16 amino acids. The CDR3 spells CASSLLTSGLYNEQFF. CDR3 nucleotides: TGTGCCAGCAGCCTACTCACTAGCGGGCTCTACAATGAGCAGTTCTTC.

This chain connects TRBV5-6 to TRBJ2-7, with D unclear. Germline loops: CDR1 SGHDT, CDR2 YYEEEE. The CDR3 is made up of 11 amino acids. Between the trimmed V and J ends, which lost 0 bases and 5 bases, there was a span of 3 bases. The CDR3 protein is CASSLGNEQYF. In nucleotides, the CDR3 is TGTGCCAGCAGCTTGGGAAACGAGCAGTACTTC.

This chain links TRBV6-5 with TRBJ2-1; TRBD1 matches at 11 bases. The CDR3 is made up of 16 amino acids. V was clipped by 2 bases and J by 4 bases; unmatched bases: 4. Looked up from germline, CDR1 is MNHEY and CDR2 is SVGAGI. CDR3 nucleotide sequence: TGTGCCAGCAGTTACGGAGGGACAGGGGGGTACAATGAGCAGTTCTTC. It encodes CASSYGGTGGYNEQFF.

This clone was seen only a few times. The chain joins TRBV19 to TRBJ1-2; 11 positions match TRBD1. Per germline, CDR1 LNHDA and CDR2 SQIVND (reference sequence). This CDR3 region has 17 residues. V lost 4 bases, J lost 4 bases, and 11 bases stayed unmatched. This CDR3 reads CASSRRTGGAMSYGYTF. CDR3 bases: TGTGCCAGTAGTAGGAGGACAGGGGGCGCAATGAGCTATGGCTACACCTTC.

The chain recombines TRBV18 with TRBJ1-2; D is perhaps TRBD1 (6 bases). The ends were cut back, 3 bases at V and 4 bases at J, with 15 bases in the middle. The germline V gene has CDR1 KGHSH and CDR2 LQKENI. The CDR3 extends over 15 amino acids. CDR3 residues: CASSPLRTETYGYTF. As DNA, the CDR3 is TGTGCCAGCTCACCTTTGAGGACAGAAACCTATGGCTACACCTTC.

Note on this clone: Other nucleotide sequences from this sample produce the same CDR3. The rearrangement links TRBV9 to TRBJ2-5; D is ambiguous. The germline V gene encodes CDR1 SGDLS and CDR2 YYNGEE. CDR3 length: 12 residues. V shed 2 bases and J shed 0 bases, with 2 bases lying between them. The CDR3 reads CASSVDQETQYF. In DNA form, the CDR3 reads TGTGCCAGCAGCGTGGACCAAGAGACCCAGTACTTC.